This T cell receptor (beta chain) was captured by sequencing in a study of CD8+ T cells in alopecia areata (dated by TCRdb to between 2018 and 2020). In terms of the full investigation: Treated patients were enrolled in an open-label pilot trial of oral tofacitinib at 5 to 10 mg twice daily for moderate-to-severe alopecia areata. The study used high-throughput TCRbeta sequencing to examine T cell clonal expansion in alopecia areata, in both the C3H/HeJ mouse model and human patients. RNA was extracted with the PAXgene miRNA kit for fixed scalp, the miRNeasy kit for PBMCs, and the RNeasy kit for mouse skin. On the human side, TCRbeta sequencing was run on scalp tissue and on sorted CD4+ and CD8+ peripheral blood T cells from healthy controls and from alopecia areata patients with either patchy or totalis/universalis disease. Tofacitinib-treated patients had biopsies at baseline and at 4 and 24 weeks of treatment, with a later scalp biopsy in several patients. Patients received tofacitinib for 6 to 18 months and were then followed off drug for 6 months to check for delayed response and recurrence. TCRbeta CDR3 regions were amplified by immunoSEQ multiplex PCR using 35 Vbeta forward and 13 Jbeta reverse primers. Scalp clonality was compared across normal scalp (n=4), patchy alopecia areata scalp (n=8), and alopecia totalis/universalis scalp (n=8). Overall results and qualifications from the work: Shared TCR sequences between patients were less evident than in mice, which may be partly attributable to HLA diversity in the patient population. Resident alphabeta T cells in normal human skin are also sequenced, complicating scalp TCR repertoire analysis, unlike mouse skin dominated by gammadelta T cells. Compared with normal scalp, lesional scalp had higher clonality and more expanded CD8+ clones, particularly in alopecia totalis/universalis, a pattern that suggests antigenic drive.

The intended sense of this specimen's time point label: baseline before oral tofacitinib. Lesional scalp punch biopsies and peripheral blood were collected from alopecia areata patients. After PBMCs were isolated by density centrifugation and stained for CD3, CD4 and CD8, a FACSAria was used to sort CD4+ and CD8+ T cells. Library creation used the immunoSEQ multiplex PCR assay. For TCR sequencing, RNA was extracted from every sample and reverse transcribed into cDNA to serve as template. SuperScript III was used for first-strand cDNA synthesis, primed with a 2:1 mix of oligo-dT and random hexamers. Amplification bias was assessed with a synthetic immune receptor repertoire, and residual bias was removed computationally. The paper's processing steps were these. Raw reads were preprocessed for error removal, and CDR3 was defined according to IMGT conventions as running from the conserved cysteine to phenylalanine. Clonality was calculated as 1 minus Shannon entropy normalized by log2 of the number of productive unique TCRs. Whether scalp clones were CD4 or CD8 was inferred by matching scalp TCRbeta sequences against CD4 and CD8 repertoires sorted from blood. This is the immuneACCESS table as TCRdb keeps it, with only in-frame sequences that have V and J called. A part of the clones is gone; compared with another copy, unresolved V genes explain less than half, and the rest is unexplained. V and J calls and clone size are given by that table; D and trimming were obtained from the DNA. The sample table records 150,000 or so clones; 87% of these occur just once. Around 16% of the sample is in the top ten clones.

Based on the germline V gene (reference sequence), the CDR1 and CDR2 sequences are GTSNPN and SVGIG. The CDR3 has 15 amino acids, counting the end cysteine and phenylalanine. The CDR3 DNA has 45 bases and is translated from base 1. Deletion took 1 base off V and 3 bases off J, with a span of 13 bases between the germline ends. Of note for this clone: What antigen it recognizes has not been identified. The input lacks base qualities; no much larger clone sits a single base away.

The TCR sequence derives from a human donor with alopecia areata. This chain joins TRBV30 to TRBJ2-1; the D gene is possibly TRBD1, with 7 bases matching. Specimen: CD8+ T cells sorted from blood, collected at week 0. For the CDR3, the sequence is CAWSGGQGGYNEQFF. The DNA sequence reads TGTGCCTGGAGTGGGGGCCAGGGGGGCTACAATGAGCAGTTCTTC. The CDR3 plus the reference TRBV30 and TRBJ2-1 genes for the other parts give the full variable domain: SQTIHQWPATLVQPVGSPLSLECTVEGTSNPNLYWYRQAAGRGLQLLFYSVGIGQISSEVPQNLSASRPQDRQFILSSKKLLLSDSGFYLCAWSGGQGGYNEQFFGPGTRLTVL.